This TCR beta chain was recovered during a study of CD8 T cells in Susac syndrome. This CDR3 comprises 13 residues. The ends were cut back, 6 bases at V and 0 bases at J, with 10 bases in the middle. Germline CDR1 and CDR2: DFQATT and SNEGSKA (reference sequence). When the RNA was reverse transcribed, random hexamers were used with an input of roughly 0.5 to 1 ug. The method of amplification for TCR beta CDR3 was immunoSEQ multiplex PCR, covering 54 Vbeta and 13 Jbeta. TCRdb called the immunoSEQ multiplex PCR reads again in MiXCR, with one record for every CDR3 protein. The sample holds under 200,000 distinct CDR3 sequences; approximately 95% are singletons and the top ten take 0.1% to 0.12%. CD8+ and CD4+ T cells taken from blood had their TCR beta sequenced. Matching for age and sex applied to the controls, who were healthy donors. Negative isolation was applied to CD8+ and CD4+ T cells, and FACS enrichment was applied to TEMRA cells.

The sample consisted of CD4+ T cells from PBMCs. V gene TRBV20-1 combines with J gene TRBJ2-3; D is unresolved. The origin of this receptor is a human donor in good health. The CDR3: CSAGGRSTDTQYF. CDR3 sequence (DNA): TGCAGTGCGGGCGGAAGGAGCACAGATACGCAGTATTTT.